Here is one TCR beta chain with its context. This record comes from a study of shared clonotypes between healthy human individuals. Study-level information: For every donor, three CD4 naive, three CD4 memory, two CD8 naive and one CD8 memory plates were used.

Per germline, CDR1 SGDLS and CDR2 YYNGEE. The CDR3 has 15 amino acids. V gave up 0 bases and J gave up 2 bases; unmatched junction bases: 5. Using immunoSEQ multiplex PCR, the repertoire was profiled, and TCRdb retains in-frame clones only, with some absent. The sample yields approximately 1.4 million clones, 95% to 99% seen once. The V gene is TRBV9, the J gene TRBJ2-7; 7 nucleotides match TRBD1. Sample: naive CD4+ T cells sorted from blood. Subset reported: CD45RA+ positively selected. The receptor was isolated from a man aged 25-40 years in good health. The CDR3 loop reads CASSVEGGLTYEQYF. The CDR3 region has the DNA TGTGCCAGCAGCGTAGAAGGGGGCCTTACCTACGAGCAGTACTTC. The whole variable domain, filled in from reference TRBV9 and TRBJ2-7, reads DSGVTQTPKHLITATGQRVTLRCSPRSGDLSVYWYQQSLDQGLQFLIQYYNGEERAKGNILERFSAQQFPDLHSELNLSSLELGDSALYFCASSVEGGLTYEQYFGPGTRLTVT.